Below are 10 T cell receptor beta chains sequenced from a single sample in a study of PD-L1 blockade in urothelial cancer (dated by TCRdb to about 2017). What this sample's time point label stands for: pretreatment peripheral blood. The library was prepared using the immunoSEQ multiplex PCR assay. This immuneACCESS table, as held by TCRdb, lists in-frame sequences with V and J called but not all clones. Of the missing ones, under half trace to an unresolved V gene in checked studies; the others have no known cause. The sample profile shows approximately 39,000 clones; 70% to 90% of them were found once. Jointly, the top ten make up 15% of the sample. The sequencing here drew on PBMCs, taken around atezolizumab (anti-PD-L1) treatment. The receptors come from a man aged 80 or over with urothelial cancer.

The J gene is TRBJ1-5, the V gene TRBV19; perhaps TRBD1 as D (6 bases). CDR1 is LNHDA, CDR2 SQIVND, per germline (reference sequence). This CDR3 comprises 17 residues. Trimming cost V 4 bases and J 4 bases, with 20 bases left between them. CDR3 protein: CASSKLWGRQGNQPQHF. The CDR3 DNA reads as TGTGCCAGTAGTAAGTTGTGGGGGCGGCAGGGGAATCAGCCCCAGCATTTT.

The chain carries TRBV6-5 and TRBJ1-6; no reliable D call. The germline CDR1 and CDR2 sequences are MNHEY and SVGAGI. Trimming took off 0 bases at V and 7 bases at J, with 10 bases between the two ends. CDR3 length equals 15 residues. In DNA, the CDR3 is TGTGCCAGCAGTTACTCGGCGGGGTTGAATTCACCCCTCCACTTT. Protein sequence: CASSYSAGLNSPLHF.

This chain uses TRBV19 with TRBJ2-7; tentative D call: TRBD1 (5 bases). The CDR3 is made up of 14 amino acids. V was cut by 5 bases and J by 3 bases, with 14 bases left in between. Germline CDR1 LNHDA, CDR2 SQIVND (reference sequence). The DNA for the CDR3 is TGTGCCAGTAGTTCTGATAGGGGTTTCTACGAGCAGTACTTC. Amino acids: CASSSDRGFYEQYF.

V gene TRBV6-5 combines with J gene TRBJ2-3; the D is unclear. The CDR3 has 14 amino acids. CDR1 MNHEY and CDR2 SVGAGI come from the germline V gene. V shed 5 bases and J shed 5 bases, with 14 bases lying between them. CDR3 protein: CASSPGSSLDTQYF. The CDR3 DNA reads TGTGCCAGCAGTCCCGGTAGTAGCCTAGATACGCAGTATTTT.

CDR3 sequence reads: CASSLSGVSYNEQFF. The CDR3 DNA is TGTGCCAGCAGTCTTAGCGGGGTCTCCTACAATGAGCAGTTCTTC. This sequence joins TRBV25-1 and TRBJ2-1, with TRBD2 identical over 8 bases. CDR3 length: 15 amino acids. The V gene's germline CDR1 is MGHDK and CDR2 SYGVNS. J gave up 0 bases and V 5 bases, and 3 bases lay outside the gene matches.

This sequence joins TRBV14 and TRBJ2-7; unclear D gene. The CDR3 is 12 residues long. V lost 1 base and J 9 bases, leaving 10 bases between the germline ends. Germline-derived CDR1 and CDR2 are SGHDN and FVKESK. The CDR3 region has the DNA TGTGCCAGCAGCCAAGTTTCAGGCTCGCAGTACTTC. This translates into CASSQVSGSQYF.

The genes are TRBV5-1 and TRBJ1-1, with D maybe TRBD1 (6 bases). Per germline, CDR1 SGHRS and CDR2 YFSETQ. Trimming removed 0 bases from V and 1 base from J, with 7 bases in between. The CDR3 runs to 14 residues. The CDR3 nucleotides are TGCGCCAGCAGCTTGGAGGGGGAGAACACTGAAGCTTTCTTT. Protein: CASSLEGENTEAFF.

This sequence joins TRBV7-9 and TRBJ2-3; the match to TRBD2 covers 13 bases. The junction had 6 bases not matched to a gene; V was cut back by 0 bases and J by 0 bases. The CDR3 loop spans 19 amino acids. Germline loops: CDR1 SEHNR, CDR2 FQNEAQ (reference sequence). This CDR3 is CASSLAPGTSGVSTDTQYF. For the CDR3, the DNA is TGTGCCAGCAGCTTAGCCCCCGGGACTAGCGGGGTTAGCACAGATACGCAGTATTTT.

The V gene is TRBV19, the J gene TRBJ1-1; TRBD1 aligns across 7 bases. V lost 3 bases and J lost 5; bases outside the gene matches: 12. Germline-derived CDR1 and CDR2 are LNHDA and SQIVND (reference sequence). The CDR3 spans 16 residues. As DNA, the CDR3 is TGTGCCAGTAGTATTTCCCTAAAGGGGGCGAGTACTGAAGCTTTCTTT. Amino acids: CASSISLKGASTEAFF.

CDR3 nucleotides: TGTGCCAGCAGCTTAAGCACAGGGGGAGAGACCCAGTACTTC. Protein product: CASSLSTGGETQYF. J is TRBJ2-5 and V is TRBV11-3, with 8 positions matching TRBD1. This CDR3 region has 14 residues. The ends lost 2 bases at V and 4 bases at J; junction bases unmatched: 3. Germline V gene lookup returns CDR1 SGHNT and CDR2 YENEEA.